Shown below are 19 T cell receptor beta chains from a single sample sequenced in a study of cytomegalovirus exposure and HLA in healthy donors. PCR primers comprised 60 Vbeta and 13 Jbeta primers. Assay used: immunoSEQ multiplex PCR; TCRdb lists only in-frame clones, some missing. The sample shows approximately 180,000 clones, about an eighth of them seen only once. The sample was PBMCs. These receptors originate from a man between 45 and 60 years old in good health and CMV-seropositive.

The V and J genes are TRBV6-5 and TRBJ2-6, with D hard to call. Trimming removed 6 bases at V and 13 bases at J, with 19 bases between. The CDR3 has 14 residues. CDR1 is MNHEY, CDR2 SVGAGI, per germline. CDR3 coding DNA: TGTGCCAGCAGCCACACCTCTCCTCCTCCAGTCCTGACTTTC. Its protein product is CASSHTSPPPVLTF.

The chain uses TRBV5-4 and TRBJ1-2; 9 bases fit TRBD1. The ends lost 0 bases at V and 6 bases at J; junction bases unmatched: 6. The CDR3 spans 15 residues. The V gene's germline CDR1 is SGHNT and CDR2 YYREEE (reference sequence). Written as DNA, the CDR3 is TGTGCCAGCAGCTTGGCAGGTCGGACAGGGGATGGCTACACCTTC. It specifies CASSLAGRTGDGYTF.

This clone appeared a few times. The J gene is TRBJ2-5, the V gene TRBV28; TRBD2 is a possible D gene (5 bases). CDR3 size: 15 residues. The V gene lost 6 bases and the J gene lost 5 bases, with 19 bases spanning the gap. The germline gives CDR1 MDHEN, CDR2 SYDVKM. CDR3 region: CASSLPIRGRETQYF. The CDR3 DNA sequence: TGTGCCAGCAGCTTGCCGATTCGGGGTAGGGAGACCCAGTACTTC.

This clone was picked up a small number of times. The chain combines TRBV7-9 with TRBJ1-1; no clear D. Trimming took 2 bases from V and 1 from J, leaving 14 bases between them. The CDR3 is made up of 16 amino acids. Per germline, CDR1 SEHNR and CDR2 FQNEAQ (reference sequence). CDR3 in amino acids: CASSLMTGLGNTEAFF. Written as DNA, the CDR3 is TGTGCCAGCAGCTTAATGACCGGGTTAGGGAACACTGAAGCTTTCTTT.

The rearrangement links TRBV7-6 to TRBJ2-2; the match to TRBD2 covers 9 bases. The germline V gene has CDR1 SGHVS and CDR2 FNYEAQ. CDR3 size: 18 residues. J gave up 2 bases and V 5 bases, and 12 bases lay outside the gene matches. The CDR3 loop is CASSPGRGGLRNTGELFF. CDR3 nucleotide sequence: TGTGCCAGCAGCCCGGGGCGGGGGGGGCTACGTAACACCGGGGAGCTGTTTTTT. The full variable domain, completed using reference TRBV7-6 and TRBJ2-2, is GAGVSQSPRYKVTKRGQDVALRCDPISGHVSLYWYRQALGQGPEFLTYFNYEAQQDKSGLPNDRFSAERPEGSISTLTIQRTEQRDSAMYRCASSPGRGGLRNTGELFFGEGSRLTVL.

This chain joins TRBV10-3 and TRBJ2-3; TRBD1 matches at 7 bases. This CDR3 has 16 amino acids. Germline V gene lookup returns CDR1 ENHRY and CDR2 SYGVKD. The J segment lost 4 bases and the V segment lost 3 bases, leaving 10 bases of the junction unmatched. CDR3 sequence (DNA): TGTGCCATCAGTGACCCTCCGGGACAGAGGGCAGATACGCAGTATTTT. It yields the protein CAISDPPGQRADTQYF.

The chain couples TRBV7-6 to TRBJ2-3; 7 bases are shared with TRBD2. The CDR3 consists of 16 residues. Per germline, CDR1 SGHVS and CDR2 FNYEAQ. With V trimmed by 2 bases and J by 2 bases, 7 bases remained unmatched. CDR3 sequence reads: CASSLSSGSPTDTQYF. The CDR3 region has the DNA TGTGCCAGCAGCTTATCTAGCGGAAGCCCCACAGATACGCAGTATTTT.

This clone was counted only a few times. The rearrangement joins TRBV6-5 to TRBJ2-2, with D tentatively TRBD2 (5 bases). Trimming left V 6 bases short and J 7 bases short, with 15 bases between. Germline lookup yields CDR1 MNHEY and CDR2 SVGAGI. This CDR3 has 14 amino acids. The CDR3 region is CASSAPGVIGELFF. As DNA, the CDR3 is TGTGCCAGCAGCGCCCCCGGGGTTATCGGGGAGCTGTTTTTT.

This sequence joins TRBV5-1 and TRBJ2-6; 14 bases fit TRBD2. The CDR3 is 20 residues long. Germline CDR1 is SGHRS and CDR2 is YFSETQ. V shed 3 bases and J 0 bases; nucleotides not matched to a gene: 8. Written as DNA, the CDR3 is TGCGCCAGCAGCTCAGGACTAGCGGGGGGACCAGTCTCTGGGGCCAACGTCCTGACTTTC. As protein: CASSSGLAGGPVSGANVLTF.

This clone has only a few counts. Its ends do not fully match the called genes, so a read error is possible. The chain carries TRBV7-2 and TRBJ1-3; no clear D gene. Germline CDR1 and CDR2: SGHTA and FQGNSA. The CDR3 has 18 residues. CDR3 coding DNA: TGTGCCAGCAGCCCGTACGAGGGAGACGATAACTCTGGAAACGCCATATATTTT. Protein sequence: CASSPYEGDDNSGNAIYF.

The J gene is TRBJ2-4, the V gene TRBV27; possibly TRBD1 for D (6 bases). The CDR3 contains 13 residues. From germline, CDR1 is MNHEY and CDR2 SMNVEV (reference sequence). Deletions cut 2 bases from V and 5 bases from J, with 7 bases between. CDR3 DNA: TGTGCCAGCAGTTTAGCAGGGGAAAACATTCAGTACTTC. Translating gives CASSLAGENIQYF.

This clone was recorded a few times. V and J are TRBV6-5 and TRBJ2-1, with 10 positions matching TRBD1. Germline trimming cut 4 bases from V and 3 bases from J; bases unmatched to any gene: 3. Germline CDR1 is MNHEY and CDR2 is SVGAGI. CDR3 length: 15 residues. As DNA, the CDR3 is TGTGCCAGCAGTTCCCGGGACAGGGGCTACAATGAGCAGTTCTTC. Translated, it gives CASSSRDRGYNEQFF.

This clone was recorded a few times. The V call is TRBV5-4, the J call TRBJ1-2; D remains ambiguous. V gave up 4 bases and J gave up 4 bases, with 11 bases separating them. Germline CDR1 and CDR2: SGHNT and YYREEE (reference sequence). The CDR3 extends over 13 amino acids. The CDR3 nucleotides are TGTGCCAGCAGCCGTGAACAGATCTATGGCTACACCTTC. It specifies CASSREQIYGYTF.

This clone has just a few counts. This chain joins TRBV7-3 and TRBJ1-2; D remains unclear. Germline V gives CDR1 SGHTA, CDR2 FQGTGA. The CDR3 totals 18 residues. Trimming removed 1 base from V and 8 bases from J, with 26 bases in between. The DNA for the CDR3 is TGTGCCAGCAGCTTAAAACAACCGGACGAAGGAGGGCCTGAAGGCTACACCTTC. It translates to CASSLKQPDEGGPEGYTF. Variable domain in full (rest from reference TRBV7-3 and TRBJ1-2): GAGVSQTPSNKVTEKGKYVELRCDPISGHTALYWYRQSLGQGPEFLIYFQGTGAADDSGLPNDRFFAVRPEGSVSTLKIQRTERGDSAVYLCASSLKQPDEGGPEGYTFGSGTRLTVV.

The chain carries TRBV4-1 and TRBJ2-2, with 8 bases that match TRBD1. From germline, CDR1 is MGHRA and CDR2 YSYEKL. The J segment lost 7 bases and the V segment lost 0 bases, leaving 10 bases of the junction unmatched. CDR3 length equals 17 residues. This chain's CDR3 is CASSQDSRGRSSGELFF. The CDR3 DNA reads as TGCGCCAGCAGCCAAGATAGCAGGGGGCGTTCAAGCGGGGAGCTGTTTTTT.

This clone was seen a few times. The chain is built from TRBV28 and TRBJ1-1; TRBD1 matches 8 bases. The CDR3 runs to 15 residues. CDR1 and CDR2 from the germline V gene are MDHEN and SYDVKM. V lost 6 bases, J lost 7 bases, and 13 bases stayed unmatched. CDR3 loop: CASRPTDRGPSEAFF. The CDR3 DNA reads TGTGCCAGCAGACCGACCGACAGGGGCCCAAGTGAAGCTTTCTTT.

The table lists this clone with a few counts. The rearrangement joins TRBV15 to TRBJ1-2; no clear D. The CDR3 contains 12 residues. The V gene's germline CDR1 is LNHNV and CDR2 YYDKDF (reference sequence). With 1 base removed from V and 4 bases from J, the gap between germline ends came to 4 bases. As DNA, the CDR3 is TGTGCCACCAGCAGAGGAGGCTATGGCTACACCTTC. This translates into CATSRGGYGYTF.

This clone was recorded a few times. The gene calls are TRBV15 and TRBJ1-5; unclear D gene. Germline CDR1 reads LNHNV; CDR2 reads YYDKDF (reference sequence). Trimming pared 0 bases from V and 5 bases from J, leaving 11 bases between. The CDR3 sequence is 15 residues long. CDR3 DNA sequence: TGTGCCACCAGCAGAGATAGTGTAACAGATCAGCCCCAGCATTTT. It codes for CATSRDSVTDQPQHF. Using reference TRBV15 and TRBJ1-5 for the parts outside the CDR3, the full variable domain is DAMVIQNPRYQVTQFGKPVTLSCSQTLNHNVMYWYQQKSSQAPKLLFHYYDKDFNNEADTPDNFQSRRPNTSFCFLDIRSPGLGDTAMYLCATSRDSVTDQPQHFGDGTRLSIL.

This clone was counted only a few times. The junction departs from the called germline gene at one end, perhaps through a read error. The V gene is TRBV6-5, the J gene TRBJ1-1; no firm D call. In germline, CDR1 is MNHEY, CDR2 SVGAGI. The CDR3 covers 12 residues. The CDR3 sequence: CASSTENTGAFF. CDR3 nucleotide sequence: TGTGCCAGCAGCACAGAGAACACTGGAGCTTTCTTT.